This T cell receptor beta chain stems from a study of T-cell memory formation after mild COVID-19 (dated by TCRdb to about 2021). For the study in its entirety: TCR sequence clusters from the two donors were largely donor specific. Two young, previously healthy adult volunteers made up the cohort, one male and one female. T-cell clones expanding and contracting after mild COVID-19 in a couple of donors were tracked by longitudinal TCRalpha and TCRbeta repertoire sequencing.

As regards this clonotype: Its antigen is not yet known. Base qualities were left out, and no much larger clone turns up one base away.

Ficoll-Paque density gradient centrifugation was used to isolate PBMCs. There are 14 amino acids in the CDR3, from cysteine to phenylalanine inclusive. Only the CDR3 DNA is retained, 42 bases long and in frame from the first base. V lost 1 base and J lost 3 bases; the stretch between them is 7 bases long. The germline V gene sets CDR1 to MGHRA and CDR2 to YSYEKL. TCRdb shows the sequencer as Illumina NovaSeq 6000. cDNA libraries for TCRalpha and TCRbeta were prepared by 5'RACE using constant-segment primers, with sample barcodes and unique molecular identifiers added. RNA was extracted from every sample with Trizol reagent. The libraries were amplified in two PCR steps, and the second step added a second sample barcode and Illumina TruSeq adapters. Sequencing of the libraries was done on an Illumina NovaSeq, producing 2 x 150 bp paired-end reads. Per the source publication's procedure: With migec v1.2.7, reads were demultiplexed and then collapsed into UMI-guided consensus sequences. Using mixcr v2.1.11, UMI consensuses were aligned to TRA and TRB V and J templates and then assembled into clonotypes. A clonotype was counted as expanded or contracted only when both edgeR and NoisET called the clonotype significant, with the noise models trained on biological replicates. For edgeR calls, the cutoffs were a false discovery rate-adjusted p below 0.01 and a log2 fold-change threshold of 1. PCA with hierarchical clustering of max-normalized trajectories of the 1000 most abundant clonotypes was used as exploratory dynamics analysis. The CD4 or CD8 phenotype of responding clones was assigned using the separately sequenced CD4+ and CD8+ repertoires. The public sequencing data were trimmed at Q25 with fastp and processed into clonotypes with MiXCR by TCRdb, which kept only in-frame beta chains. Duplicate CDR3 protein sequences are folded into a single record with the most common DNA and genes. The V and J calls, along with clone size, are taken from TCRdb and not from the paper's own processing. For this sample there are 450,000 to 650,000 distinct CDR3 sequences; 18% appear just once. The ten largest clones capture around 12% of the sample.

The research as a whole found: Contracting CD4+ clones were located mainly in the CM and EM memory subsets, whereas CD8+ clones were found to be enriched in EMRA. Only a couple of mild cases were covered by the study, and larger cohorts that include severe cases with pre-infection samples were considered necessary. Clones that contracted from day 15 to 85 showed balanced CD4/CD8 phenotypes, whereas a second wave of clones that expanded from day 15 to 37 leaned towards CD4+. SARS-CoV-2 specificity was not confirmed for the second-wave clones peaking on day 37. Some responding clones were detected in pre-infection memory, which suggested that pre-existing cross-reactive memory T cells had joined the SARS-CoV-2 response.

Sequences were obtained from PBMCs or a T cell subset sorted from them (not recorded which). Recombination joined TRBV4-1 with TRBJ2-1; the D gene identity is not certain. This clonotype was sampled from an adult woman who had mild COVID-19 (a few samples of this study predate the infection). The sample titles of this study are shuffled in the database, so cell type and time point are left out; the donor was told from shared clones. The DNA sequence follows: TGCGCCAGCAGCCAAGGCGAATACTACAATGAGCAGTTCTTC. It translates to CASSQGEYYNEQFF.